This T cell receptor beta chain was recovered during a study of identical twins. TCRdb reprocessed the 5' RACE reads with MiXCR, giving one entry per CDR3 protein. The table lists some 690,000 distinct CDR3 sequences, 21% of them singletons. V lost 4 bases and J lost 7; bases outside the gene matches: 9. This CDR3 has 15 amino acids. Germline-derived CDR1 and CDR2 are MNHEY and SVGAGI. Study results and limitations: Interpretation of the results relied on cross-sectional statistical analysis and not on following the same donors.

This clonotype was detected ten times or more. The antigen is unknown. This same sample was also taken into another study, of T cells expressing NK-cell markers.

The receptor comes from a woman aged 18-29 years in good health. Sequenced material: PBMCs. J is TRBJ1-5 and V is TRBV6-5, with TRBD1 matching 8 bases. CDR3 region: CASSSTGGMGQPQHF. The CDR3 DNA is TGTGCCAGCAGTTCCACAGGGGGGATGGGACAGCCCCAGCATTTT.